The rows below give T cell receptor beta chains drawn from one sample of a study of beta chain features in type 1 diabetes. The repertoire was sequenced with immunoSEQ multiplex PCR; TCRdb's copy has only in-frame clones and lacks some. Among approximately 15,000 clones listed, roughly 56% were seen once. What was sequenced was stem cell memory CD4+ T cells from blood. These receptors all stem from a woman under 30 in good health. Each CDR3 is given with its conserved first and last residue. Fields, in order: J gene, clone size, D gene, V gene, CDR3 protein, CDR3 DNA. The D gene is left open where the match is weak. Clone size, where shown, is once, few, many, or a class for clones that have expanded.

TRBJ2-3 | NA | TRBD1 | TRBV7-2 | CASSSRQGAGDTQYF | TGTGCCAGCAGCTCGCGACAGGGGGCGGGAGATACGCAGTATTTT
TRBJ1-5 | NA | NA | TRBV5-1 | CASSFSTGSNQPQHF | TGCGCCAGCAGCTTTTCTACGGGTAGCAATCAGCCCCAGCATTTT
TRBJ1-1 | NA | NA | TRBV20-1 | CSASRTEEAFF | TGCAGTGCTAGCCGGACTGAGGAAGCTTTCTTT
TRBJ2-1 | NA | TRBD1 | TRBV7-8 | CASSLLSGTGYNEQFF | TGTGCCAGCAGCTTGCTTTCCGGGACAGGCTACAATGAGCAGTTCTTC
TRBJ2-1 | NA | NA | TRBV11-2 | CASSSQGASSYNEQFF | TGTGCCAGCAGCTCACAGGGCGCTAGCTCCTACAATGAGCAGTTCTTC
TRBJ2-7 | few | NA | TRBV13 | CASSLMASGQRVYEQYF | TGTGCCAGCAGCTTAATGGCCTCGGGACAGCGGGTATACGAGCAGTACTTC
TRBJ1-2 | few | NA | TRBV7-2 | CASSLPAGFYGYTF | TGTGCCAGCAGCTTACCTGCAGGGTTCTATGGCTACACCTTC
TRBJ2-7 | few | TRBD2 | TRBV7-9 | CASSPGLAETYEQYF | TGTGCCAGCAGCCCGGGACTAGCGGAAACTTACGAGCAGTACTTC
TRBJ2-7 | few | TRBD1 | TRBV14 | CASSQDWGQGYEQYF | TGTGCCAGCAGCCAAGATTGGGGACAGGGGTACGAGCAGTACTTC
TRBJ2-5 | NA | NA | TRBV2 | CASRIRTAAETQYF | TGTGCCAGCCGGATTAGGACTGCGGCAGAGACCCAGTACTTC
TRBJ1-1 | NA | TRBD1 | TRBV28 | CASAESGTGVGVTEAFF | TGTGCCAGCGCCGAGTCCGGGACAGGGGTGGGGGTCACTGAAGCTTTCTTT
TRBJ2-3 | NA | NA | TRBV7-3 | CASSRDSDTQYF | TGTGCCAGCAGCCGAGATTCAGATACGCAGTATTTT
TRBJ1-1 | NA | NA | TRBV5-1 | CASSFGGLNTEAFF | TGCGCCAGCAGCTTTGGAGGGTTGAACACTGAAGCTTTCTTT
TRBJ2-7 | NA | TRBD2 | TRBV14 | CASSPLAGGPTYEQYF | TGTGCCAGCAGCCCACTAGCGGGAGGTCCCACCTACGAGCAGTACTTC
TRBJ2-2 | NA | TRBD2 | TRBV5-1 | CASSSGLAGRPTGELFF | TGCGCCAGCAGCTCCGGACTAGCGGGACGTCCCACCGGGGAGCTGTTTTTT
TRBJ1-2 | NA | NA | TRBV25-1 | CASSVGGGPGYTF | TGTGCCAGCAGCGTGGGCGGGGGGCCTGGCTACACCTTC
TRBJ2-3 | NA | NA | TRBV4-2 | CASSQDRGADTQYF | TGTGCCAGCAGCCAAGACAGGGGCGCAGATACGCAGTATTTT
TRBJ2-2 | NA | NA | TRBV7-3 | CATSRAANTGELFF | TGTGCCACCAGCCGCGCGGCGAACACCGGGGAGCTGTTTTTT
TRBJ1-5 | NA | NA | TRBV30 | CAWSGRSNQPQHF | TGTGCCTGGAGTGGACGGAGTAATCAGCCCCAGCATTTT
TRBJ2-3 | NA | TRBD2 | TRBV25-1 | CASSRGGETFTDTQYF | TGTGCCAGCAGTCGGGGGGGCGAGACCTTCACAGATACGCAGTATTTT
TRBJ2-3 | NA | NA | TRBV28 | CASSLILPSTDTQYF | TGTGCCAGCAGTTTAATCCTACCTAGCACAGATACGCAGTATTTT
TRBJ1-2 | NA | NA | TRBV5-1 | CASSLNGFLYGYTF | TGCGCCAGCAGCTTGAACGGGTTCCTCTATGGCTACACCTTC
TRBJ1-3 | NA | TRBD1 | TRBV25-1 | CASSEGQGSGNTIYF | TGTGCCAGCAGTGAAGGACAGGGGTCTGGAAACACCATATATTTT
TRBJ2-7 | NA | NA | TRBV6-5 | CASSYSTGYEQYF | TGTGCCAGCAGTTACTCAACAGGTTACGAGCAGTACTTC
TRBJ1-2 | few | NA | TRBV7-9 | CASSLVGADYGYTF | TGTGCCAGCAGCTTAGTTGGGGCAGACTATGGCTACACCTTC
TRBJ2-5 | NA | NA | TRBV5-1 | CASSLGLGTGRGLTQYF | TGCGCCAGCAGCTTGGGATTGGGAACAGGCCGTGGGTTAACCCAGTACTTC
TRBJ2-3 | NA | NA | TRBV6-6 | CASTLTDTQYF | TGTGCCAGCACCCTCACAGATACGCAGTATTTT
TRBJ2-5 | NA | NA | TRBV30 | CAWSVGGRASFTQYF | TGTGCCTGGAGTGTAGGAGGCCGGGCGTCGTTTACCCAGTACTTC
TRBJ1-2 | few | NA | TRBV7-9 | CASSPTTENYGYTF | TGTGCCAGCAGCCCGACGACAGAGAACTATGGCTACACCTTC
TRBJ2-7 | NA | TRBD1 | TRBV30 | CAWSRGQVRSAEQYF | TGTGCCTGGAGTAGGGGACAGGTGAGGTCCGCCGAGCAGTACTTC
TRBJ1-1 | NA | TRBD1 | TRBV30 | CAWSVGNRGVSAFF | TGTGCCTGGAGTGTTGGCAACAGGGGGGTATCAGCTTTCTTT
TRBJ1-5 | once | NA | TRBV29-1 | CSGWTEGQPQHF | TGCAGCGGATGGACCGAGGGTCAGCCCCAGCATTTT
TRBJ1-5 | NA | NA | TRBV15 | CATSRDFGPQHF | TGTGCCACCAGCAGAGATTTCGGGCCCCAGCATTTT
TRBJ2-7 | few | TRBD1 | TRBV5-1 | CASSLFGQPGGYEQYF | TGCGCCAGCAGCTTGTTCGGTCAACCAGGGGGCTACGAGCAGTACTTC
TRBJ2-7 | NA | NA | TRBV27 | CASSPTSAAEQYF | TGTGCCAGCAGTCCCACCTCCGCGGCTGAGCAGTACTTC
TRBJ1-1 | NA | TRBD1 | TRBV27 | CASSGTGINTEAFF | TGTGCCAGCTCGGGGACAGGGATTAACACTGAAGCTTTCTTT
TRBJ2-7 | NA | TRBD2 | TRBV7-3 | CASSLRTSGSYEQYF | TGTGCCAGCAGCTTAAGGACTAGCGGGTCCTACGAGCAGTACTTC
TRBJ1-4 | NA | NA | TRBV2 | CASSEARDSATNEKLFF | TGTGCCAGCAGTGAAGCACGGGACTCAGCAACTAATGAAAAACTGTTTTTT
TRBJ2-1 | NA | NA | TRBV7-7 | CASSKGGALENEQFF | TGTGCTAGCAGTAAGGGGGGGGCCTTAGAAAATGAGCAGTTCTTC
TRBJ2-1 | NA | TRBD1 | TRBV19 | CASSILGTGVRNEQFF | TGTGCCAGTAGTATACTGGGGACAGGGGTGCGGAATGAGCAGTTCTTC
TRBJ2-7 | NA | TRBD1 | TRBV5-1 | CASSSGQGAYEQYF | TGCGCCAGCAGCTCGGGACAGGGCGCCTACGAGCAGTACTTC
TRBJ1-1 | NA | NA | TRBV10-3 | CAISGSGNTEAFF | TGTGCCATCAGTGGCAGCGGGAATACTGAAGCTTTCTTT
TRBJ1-2 | NA | NA | TRBV5-1 | CASSYEGSYGYTF | TGCGCCAGCAGCTACGAGGGTAGCTATGGCTACACCTTC
TRBJ1-5 | NA | NA | TRBV23-1 | CASSQSEGAGYSNQPQHF | TGCGCCAGCAGTCAATCGGAAGGGGCGGGATATAGCAATCAGCCCCAGCATTTT
TRBJ2-1 | few | NA | TRBV25-1 | CASSEFGGNNEQFF | TGTGCCAGCAGTGAATTTGGGGGGAACAATGAGCAGTTCTTC
TRBJ2-1 | NA | NA | TRBV6-1 | CASSRRTGEQFF | TGTGCCAGCAGTCGACGGACTGGTGAGCAGTTCTTC